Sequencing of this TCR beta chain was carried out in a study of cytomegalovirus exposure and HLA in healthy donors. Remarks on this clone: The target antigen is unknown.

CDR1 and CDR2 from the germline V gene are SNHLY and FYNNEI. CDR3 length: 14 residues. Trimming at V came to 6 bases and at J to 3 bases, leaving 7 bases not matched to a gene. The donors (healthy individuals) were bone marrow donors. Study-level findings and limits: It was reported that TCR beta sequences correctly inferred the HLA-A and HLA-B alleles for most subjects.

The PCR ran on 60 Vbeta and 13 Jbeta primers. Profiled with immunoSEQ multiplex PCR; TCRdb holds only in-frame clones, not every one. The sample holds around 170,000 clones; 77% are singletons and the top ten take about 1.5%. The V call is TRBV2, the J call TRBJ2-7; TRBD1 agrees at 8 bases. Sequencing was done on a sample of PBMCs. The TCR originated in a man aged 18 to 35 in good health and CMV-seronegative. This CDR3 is CASRHRGSNYEQYF. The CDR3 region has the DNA TGTGCCAGCAGGCACAGGGGGAGCAACTACGAGCAGTACTTC.